A selection of T cell receptor beta chains follows, all from one sample in a study of T cell responses to AZD1222 COVID-19 vaccine. Sequencing used immunoSEQ multiplex PCR; TCRdb keeps in-frame clones, though not all of them. Of about 150,000 clones listed, roughly nine tenths are singletons. The material was peripheral blood, obtained after recovery from COVID-19. The receptors here all came from an adult who had recovered from COVID-19. The CDR3 runs from the conserved cysteine through the conserved F or W. D genes are given only for firm matches. Only some rows state a clone size, as once, few, many or a class for expanded clones.

cdr3_aa,cdr3_nt,d_call,clone_size,j_call,v_call
CASRPQRAWETQYF,TGTGCCAGCAGACCGCAGAGGGCCTGGGAGACCCAGTACTTC,.,.,TRBJ2-5,TRBV6-6
CASSTRSNQPQHF,TGTGCCAGCAGCACAAGGAGCAATCAGCCCCAGCATTTT,.,.,TRBJ1-5,TRBV27
CASSLRTGSVNTEAFF,TGTGCCAGCAGCTTAAGGACAGGGTCGGTGAACACTGAAGCTTTCTTT,TRBD1,.,TRBJ1-1,TRBV7-2
CASSQGNVYQETQYF,TGTGCCAGCAGCCAAGGGAACGTGTACCAAGAGACCCAGTACTTC,.,.,TRBJ2-5,TRBV3-1/TRBV3-2
CASSPGTAYRNNEQFF,TGTGCCAGCAGCCCCGGGACAGCCTATCGCAACAATGAGCAGTTCTTC,TRBD1,.,TRBJ2-1,TRBV7-3
CAISVGGQMNTEAFF,TGTGCCATCAGTGTGGGGGGACAGATGAACACTGAAGCTTTCTTT,TRBD1,.,TRBJ1-1,TRBV10-3
CASSKRQGRNNEQFF,TGTGCCAGCAGTAAGAGACAGGGGCGTAACAATGAGCAGTTCTTC,TRBD1,.,TRBJ2-1,TRBV6-5
CASTPPGQGYSPLHF,TGTGCCAGCACCCCCCCGGGACAGGGATATTCACCCCTCCACTTT,TRBD1,.,TRBJ1-6,TRBV28
CSALGNTEAFF,TGCAGTGCACTTGGGAACACTGAAGCTTTCTTT,.,.,TRBJ1-1,TRBV20-1
CASGLPDRHLQRDYGYTF,TGTGCTAGTGGTTTACCTGACAGGCATCTCCAAAGGGACTATGGCTACACCTTC,.,once,TRBJ1-2,TRBV12-5
CASRTSGSVEQYF,TGTGCCAGCAGGACTAGCGGGAGCGTCGAGCAGTACTTC,TRBD2,.,TRBJ2-7,TRBV2
CASSRGGLGKTQYF,TGTGCCAGCTCCCGGGGGGGCCTGGGGAAGACCCAGTACTTC,TRBD2,.,TRBJ2-5,TRBV3-1/TRBV3-2
CATSMGGTGELFF,TGTGCCACCAGCATGGGGGGTACCGGGGAGCTGTTTTTT,.,.,TRBJ2-2,TRBV15
CASSPTGKRGEAFF,TGTGCCAGCAGTCCCACAGGGAAAAGGGGTGAAGCTTTCTTT,.,.,TRBJ1-1,TRBV28
CASSGWHRNTEAFF,TGTGCCAGCAGTGGGTGGCACCGGAACACTGAAGCTTTCTTT,.,.,TRBJ1-1,TRBV28
CASSRDRGLYTGELFF,TGTGCCAGTAGTAGAGACAGGGGGCTGTACACCGGGGAGCTGTTTTTT,TRBD1,.,TRBJ2-2,TRBV19
CASSVEARNSPLHF,TGTGCCAGCAGCGTAGAAGCCAGGAATTCACCCCTCCACTTT,.,.,TRBJ1-6,TRBV9
CASSQDEQGYGYTF,TGTGCCAGCAGCCAAGATGAACAGGGCTATGGCTACACCTTC,.,.,TRBJ1-2,TRBV4-2
CASSRRQGWQETQYF,TGTGCCAGCAGTCGAAGACAGGGTTGGCAAGAGACCCAGTACTTC,TRBD1,once,TRBJ2-5,TRBV3-1/TRBV3-2
CASSLVSGVSFNSPLHF,TGTGCCAGCAGCTTAGTGTCCGGGGTCTCCTTTAATTCACCCCTCCACTTT,.,.,TRBJ1-6,TRBV7-2
CASSQLAGIEQFF,TGTGCCAGCTCACAACTAGCGGGCATTGAGCAGTTCTTC,TRBD2,.,TRBJ2-1,TRBV18
CASSQDLGTTLGGRYEQYF,TGCGCCAGCAGCCAAGATCTCGGGACCACCCTCGGCGGGAGGTACGAGCAGTACTTC,TRBD2,.,TRBJ2-7,TRBV4-3
CASSFPGRASVEQYF,TGTGCCAGCAGCTTCCCGGGACGGGCCTCCGTCGAGCAGTACTTC,.,.,TRBJ2-7,TRBV5-6